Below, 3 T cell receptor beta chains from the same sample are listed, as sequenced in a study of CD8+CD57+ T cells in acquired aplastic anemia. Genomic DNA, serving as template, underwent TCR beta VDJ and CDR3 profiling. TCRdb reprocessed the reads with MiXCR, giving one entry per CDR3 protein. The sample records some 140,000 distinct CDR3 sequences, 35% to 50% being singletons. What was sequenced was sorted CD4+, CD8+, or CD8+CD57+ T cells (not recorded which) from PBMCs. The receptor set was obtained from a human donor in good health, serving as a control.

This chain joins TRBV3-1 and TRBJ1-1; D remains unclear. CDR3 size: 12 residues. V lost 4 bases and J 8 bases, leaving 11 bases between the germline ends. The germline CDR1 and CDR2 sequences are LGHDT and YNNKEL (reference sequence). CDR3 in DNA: TGTGCCAGCAGCCTGGGGAGGAAGGAAGCTTTCTTT. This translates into CASSLGRKEAFF.

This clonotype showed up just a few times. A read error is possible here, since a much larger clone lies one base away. The CDR3, as DNA: TGTGCCACCAGTCGAAGGGAAGTACGTTCACCCCTCCACTTT. It is translated as CATSRREVRSPLHF. The chain links TRBV24-1 to TRBJ1-6; D remains ambiguous. The V gene's germline CDR1 is KGHDR and CDR2 SFDVKD. The V gene lost 6 bases and the J gene lost 9 bases, with 14 bases spanning the gap. CDR3 length: 14 amino acids.

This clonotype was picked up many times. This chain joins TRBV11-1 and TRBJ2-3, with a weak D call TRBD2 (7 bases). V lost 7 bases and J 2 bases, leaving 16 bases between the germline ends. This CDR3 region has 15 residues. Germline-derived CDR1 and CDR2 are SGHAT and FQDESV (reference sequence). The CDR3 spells CASTEGGGPTDTQYF. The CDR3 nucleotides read TGTGCCAGCACCGAGGGGGGGGGCCCCACAGATACGCAGTATTTT.